These 21 T cell receptor beta chains came from one sample sequenced in a study of T cells in Graves' hyperthyroidism and ophthalmopathy. Amplification of TCR beta CDR3 regions used RNA as the template. First-round RT-PCR with HTBI primers amplified the TCR CDR3 region. TCRdb analysed the multiplex PCR reads with MiXCR anew, one entry per CDR3 protein. The sample gives some 370,000 distinct CDR3 sequences, about 14% of which show up once; around 27% is in the top ten. Sequences were obtained from blood. The receptors come from a man aged 50 or older with Graves' ophthalmopathy.

This clonotype was detected a few times. The chain joins TRBV5-1 to TRBJ2-5, with D unresolved. V lost 4 bases and J lost 2, with 9 bases in between. This CDR3 spans 13 amino acids. Looked up from germline, CDR1 is SGHRS and CDR2 is YFSETQ. CDR3 nucleotides: TGCGCCAGCAGCGCGAGGAGTCAAGAGACCCAGTACTTC. Amino acids: CASSARSQETQYF.

This clonotype was observed at least ten times. V gene TRBV12-3 or TRBV12-4 combines with J gene TRBJ1-2, with D possibly being TRBD1 (6 bases). Between the trimmed V and J ends, which lost 4 bases and 6 bases, there was a span of 18 bases. The CDR3 is made up of 15 amino acids. The CDR3 region has the DNA TGTGCCAGCAGTTGGGGGGAGGGGGGCAAGAATGGCTACACCTTC. Translating gives CASSWGEGGKNGYTF.

This clonotype came up many times. The rearrangement links TRBV6-1 to TRBJ2-1, with D tentatively TRBD1 or TRBD2 (5 bases each). V lost 7 bases to trimming and J lost 4 bases, with 14 bases between them. The germline CDR1 and CDR2 sequences are MNHNS and SASEGT. The CDR3 covers 14 residues. The CDR3 protein is CASTRDEGYNEQFF. The CDR3 coding sequence is TGTGCCAGCACCAGGGATGAGGGGTACAATGAGCAGTTCTTC.

In this sample, this clonotype turned up many times. V usage is TRBV19 and J usage is TRBJ1-2; TRBD1 matches at 9 bases. CDR3 size: 15 residues. The V segment lost 7 bases and the J segment 4 bases; nucleotides outside the gene matches: 10. CDR1 and CDR2 from the germline V gene are LNHDA and SQIVND (reference sequence). The CDR3 DNA reads TGTGCCAGTAACCTCCCGGGACAGGGTGCCTATGGCTACACCTTC. The encoded protein is CASNLPGQGAYGYTF.

This clonotype was seen at least ten times. This rearrangement joins TRBV7-9 to TRBJ2-1, with a possible D match to TRBD2 (6 bases). V lost 6 bases to trimming and J lost 5 bases, with 20 bases between them. Germline CDR1 reads SEHNR; CDR2 reads FQNEAQ (reference sequence). This CDR3 is 16 amino acids long. The CDR3 region is CASRSSIRSSDNEQFF. Here the CDR3 DNA reads TGTGCCAGCAGGTCAAGTATCCGGTCTAGCGACAATGAGCAGTTCTTC.

This clonotype has a count of ten or more. V gene TRBV15 combines with J gene TRBJ1-1, with D perhaps matching TRBD1 (5 bases). This CDR3 spans 14 amino acids. CDR1 is LNHNV, CDR2 YYDKDF, per germline (reference sequence). V was cut by 3 bases and J by 4 bases, with 12 bases left in between. CDR3 protein: CATSSLPGGTEAFF. The DNA for the CDR3 is TGTGCCACCAGCAGTCTACCGGGGGGCACTGAAGCTTTCTTT.

This clonotype has ten or more counts. This rearrangement joins TRBV12-3 or TRBV12-4 to TRBJ1-1; D unclear. V lost 7 bases and J lost 3, with 15 bases in between. The CDR3 has 14 residues. The CDR3 bases are TGTGCCAGCACCCTGGGGTTGTTGGACACTGAAGCTTTCTTT. Translating it yields CASTLGLLDTEAFF.

This clonotype was seen many times. The chain recombines TRBV6-1 with TRBJ2-7; D could derive from TRBD1 or TRBD2 (5 bases each). The CDR3 has 13 amino acids. Trimming removed 10 bases from V and 4 bases from J, with 17 bases in between. Germline-derived CDR1 and CDR2 are MNHNS and SASEGT. DNA of the CDR3: TGTGCCACCAGGACCGTGGGACCTTACGAGCAGTACTTC. This gives the protein CATRTVGPYEQYF.

The CDR3 region has the DNA TGTGCCAGCAGTTCTGTAGCGGGAGTGAAGTTTGGGGAGCTGTTTTTT. It translates to CASSSVAGVKFGELFF. The V and J genes are TRBV6-1 and TRBJ2-2; 9 bases align to TRBD2. The V and J ends lost 5 bases and 8 bases, in that order; junction bases with no gene match: 12. CDR3 length: 16 amino acids. Germline CDR1 MNHNS, CDR2 SASEGT.

This clonotype was seen a few times. J is TRBJ2-1 and V is TRBV9; 7 bases agree with TRBD2. The CDR3 has 15 amino acids. Per the germline V gene, CDR1 is SGDLS and CDR2 is YYNGEE. With 0 bases clipped from V and 7 bases from J, the junction kept 7 bases outside the gene matches. The CDR3 sequence: CASSVVVTSVNEQFF. Here the CDR3 DNA reads TGTGCCAGCAGCGTAGTAGTAACTAGCGTTAATGAGCAGTTCTTC.

This clonotype turned up a few times. A much bigger clone sits one base away, suggesting this may be a read error. The rearrangement joins TRBV2 to TRBJ2-1; D is undetermined. This CDR3 comprises 13 residues. Germline-derived CDR1 and CDR2 are SNHLY and FYNNEI. This CDR3 reads CASSDPGYNEQLF. DNA for the CDR3: TGTGCCAGCAGTGATCCGGGCTACAATGAGCAGCTCTTC.

This clonotype was seen many times. The chain links TRBV11-2 to TRBJ1-2; a weak D match, TRBD1 (5 bases). This CDR3 is built from 11 residues. Germline values: CDR1 SGHAT, CDR2 FQNNGV. V lost 4 bases, J lost 8 bases, and 8 bases lay in between. The CDR3 loop is CASSSREGYTF. The DNA of the CDR3 is TGTGCCAGCAGCTCCAGGGAAGGCTACACCTTC.

This clonotype was seen many times. The rearrangement joins TRBV9 to TRBJ2-1; 7 bases map to TRBD1. The CDR3 runs to 13 residues. The germline V gene encodes CDR1 SGDLS and CDR2 YYNGEE. Trimming cost V 4 bases and J 9 bases; bases outside gene matches: 7. CDR3 coding DNA: TGTGCCAGCAGCCCCTCGGACAGGCTTGAGCAGTTCTTC. Translated: CASSPSDRLEQFF.

The V call is TRBV19, the J call TRBJ2-1; D not certain. V shed 2 bases and J shed 9 bases, with 20 bases lying between them. CDR1 and CDR2 (germline): LNHDA, SQIVND (reference sequence). The CDR3 has 16 residues. CDR3 sequence reads: CASSIFSISSPGEQFF. CDR3 coding DNA: TGTGCCAGTAGTATATTCTCTATAAGTAGTCCAGGTGAGCAGTTCTTC.

This clonotype was found a few times. The V call is TRBV19, the J call TRBJ2-3, with D possibly TRBD2 on 7 matching bases. V was trimmed by 1 base and J by 9 bases, leaving 20 bases between them. CDR1 is LNHDA and CDR2 is SQIVND in the germline V gene (reference sequence). The CDR3 sequence is 16 residues long. CDR3 in amino acids: CASSIGGGRLSRTQYF. In nucleotides, the CDR3 is TGTGCCAGTAGTATAGGCGGGGGCCGCCTGAGTAGAACGCAGTATTTT.

This clonotype was recorded at least ten times. V gene TRBV19 combines with J gene TRBJ2-7; TRBD1 matches at 9 bases. CDR1 and CDR2 (germline): LNHDA, SQIVND (reference sequence). The CDR3 is made up of 15 amino acids. Unmatched junction bases numbered 14, after V lost 8 bases and J lost 6 bases. CDR3 loop: CASGNRGLSGGEQYF. In DNA, the CDR3 is TGTGCCAGTGGCAACAGGGGGCTGAGCGGAGGCGAGCAGTACTTC.

This clonotype was picked up a small number of times. This chain links TRBV12-5 with TRBJ2-2; D gene uncertain. Germline CDR1 LGHNT, CDR2 FRNRAP. V dropped 6 bases and J dropped 7 bases, with 15 bases sitting between them. CDR3 size: 14 residues. The CDR3 DNA reads TGTGCTAGTGGCTCCTCCGCAGTTGGCGGGGAGCTGTTTTTT. Translation: CASGSSAVGGELFF.

The gene calls are TRBV12-3 or TRBV12-4 and TRBJ1-6, with D hard to call. This CDR3 has 15 residues. Trimming stripped 6 bases from V and 0 bases from J, with 9 bases between. Here the CDR3 DNA reads TGTGCCAGCAGCTCGGGTAGCTCCTATAATTCACCCCTCCACTTT. This codes for CASSSGSSYNSPLHF.

This clonotype was detected ten times or more. J is TRBJ1-1 and V is TRBV18, with TRBD1 matching over 7 bases. J was trimmed by 3 bases and V by 8 bases; bases with no gene match: 12. The CDR3 spans 15 residues. Germline loops: CDR1 KGHSH, CDR2 LQKENI. CDR3 protein: CASTTKGGRDTEAFF. The CDR3 DNA reads as TGTGCCAGCACAACGAAAGGGGGCAGGGACACTGAAGCTTTCTTT.

The J gene is TRBJ1-5, the V gene TRBV10-3, with 11 bases lining up with TRBD1. V lost 10 bases and J lost 6; bases outside the gene matches: 17. Germline assignment: CDR1 ENHRY and CDR2 SYGVKD. The CDR3 has 17 residues. DNA of the CDR3: TGTGCCACCCAGCAGGGACAGGGGGGTGCAGTAGGTCAGCCCCAGCATTTT. It codes for CATQQGQGGAVGQPQHF.

This clonotype was seen many times. This chain joins TRBV27 and TRBJ1-5; D not resolved. The germline gives CDR1 MNHEY, CDR2 SMNVEV (reference sequence). The CDR3 has 14 residues. V was clipped by 3 bases and J by 6 bases, with 12 bases between them. The CDR3 DNA follows: TGTGCCAGCAGTTTGGGAGGTTTCGGTCAGCCCCAGCATTTT. Its translation is CASSLGGFGQPQHF.